This entry lists 2 T cell receptor beta chains sequenced from one sample in a study of blood T cell repertoires in COVID-19. The protocol was immunoSEQ multiplex PCR, while the TCRdb copy is restricted to in-frame clones and leaves out a portion. The table records 430,000 or so clones, approximately 90% of them present only once. The specimen sequenced was PBMCs or T cells enriched from blood (not recorded which). All receptors come from a woman younger than 30 who had been exposed to COVID-19.

The gene calls are TRBV3-1 (or the pseudogene TRBV3-2) and TRBJ2-2; D is uncertain. The CDR3 has 14 amino acids. V shed 1 base and J shed 9 bases, with 12 bases lying between them. Germline CDR1 LGHDT, CDR2 YNNKEL (reference sequence). The CDR3 is CASSQGAHQWELFF. The CDR3 DNA sequence: TGTGCCAGCAGCCAAGGTGCACATCAGTGGGAGCTGTTTTTT.

J is TRBJ1-6 and V is TRBV25-1, with D possibly matching TRBD1 (6 bases). The CDR3 is 14 amino acids. With 7 bases removed from V and 7 bases from J, the gap between germline ends came to 14 bases. Germline V gene lookup returns CDR1 MGHDK and CDR2 SYGVNS. The chain's CDR3 is CASTRGGGNSPLHF. In DNA form, the CDR3 reads TGTGCCAGCACCCGAGGGGGGGGGAATTCACCCCTCCACTTT.